This T cell receptor beta chain originates from a study of OX40 agonist ivuxolimab in advanced cancers. Of note for this clone: The antigen is not known.

The repertoire was sequenced with immunoSEQ multiplex PCR; TCRdb's copy has only in-frame clones and lacks some. Among some 73,000 clones listed, approximately 90% were seen once. Study findings and constraints: Expansion of clones was among the lowest in partial responders at 0.1-3.0 mg/kg.

The CDR3 contains 11 residues. The V gene's germline CDR1 is SQVTM and CDR2 ANQGSEA. Trimming left V 5 bases short and J 1 base short, with 5 bases between. The chain uses TRBV29-1 and TRBJ1-1; D not resolved. The receptor's source is an adult with an advanced solid tumor such as melanoma, head and neck, liver or kidney cancer. The specimen was CD4+ or CD8+ T cells sorted from blood, collected in a trial of the OX40 agonist ivuxolimab. DNA for the CDR3: TGCAGCGTTTTCAAGAACACTGAAGCTTTCTTT. Translating it yields CSVFKNTEAFF. Full variable domain (rest looked up from reference TRBV29-1 and TRBJ1-1): SAVISQKPSRDICQRGTSLTIQCQVDSQVTMMFWYRQQPGQSLTLIATANQGSEATYESGFVIDKFPISRPNLTFSTLTVSNMSPEDSSIYLCSVFKNTEAFFGQGTRLTVV.